A single TCR beta chain is shown here with its context. Its antigen is not identified. Each CDR3 protein is one row after TCRdb ran MiXCR on the reads. The profile shows roughly 300,000 distinct CDR3 sequences, roughly 24% of them singletons. V was trimmed by 7 bases and J by 6 bases, leaving 15 bases between them. The CDR3 is made up of 13 amino acids. The germline CDR1 and CDR2 sequences are MNHEY and SVGAGI. This entry belongs to a study of T cell repertoires in cytomegalovirus infection. Study-wide context: Both a matching HLA type and CMV infection were indicated by public TCR beta signatures.

Study conclusions and caveats: The ex vivo response was dominated by HLA-C-restricted CMV-specific TCR beta clonotypes. Public TCR beta family frequency separated CMV-and-HLA carriers, including in an independent cohort.

This receptor was identified in a human donor in good health (CMV status not recorded). Some clones in this sample may be carry-over from other donors' samples. The sequenced sample consisted of PBMCs. The gene calls are TRBV6-5 and TRBJ1-1, with D uncertain. CDR3 sequence reads: CASTLEYIPEAFF. DNA for the CDR3: TGTGCCAGCACCCTAGAGTACATCCCTGAAGCTTTCTTT.